The 12 T cell receptor beta chains presented below share a single source sample, sequenced in a study of blood T cell repertoires in COVID-19. This table comes from immunoSEQ multiplex PCR, and its TCRdb copy is limited to in-frame clones, with some not included. This sample carries 180,000 or so clones, 82% of them seen once, and the ten largest clones take about 8%. Sample: peripheral blood. The receptors stem from a woman in her seventies with acute or convalescent COVID-19.

This clone was observed a few times. This chain joins TRBV30 and TRBJ1-2; TRBD1 is a possible D gene (5 bases). The V and J ends lost 2 bases and 1 base respectively, with 11 bases between them. The CDR3 totals 14 residues. Germline CDR1 reads GTSNPN; CDR2 reads SVGIG (reference sequence). The CDR3 nucleotides are TGTGCCTGGAGTCGGATCAGGGTTAACTATGGCTACACCTTC. Encoded protein: CAWSRIRVNYGYTF.

This clone turned up a few times. The V and J genes are TRBV19 and TRBJ2-1; 10 positions match TRBD2. CDR3 size: 15 residues. CDR1 and CDR2 (germline): LNHDA, SQIVND (reference sequence). Germline trimming cut 6 bases from V and 6 bases from J; bases unmatched to any gene: 8. The CDR3 DNA is TGTGCCAGTAGCCCTCTAGCGGGGGTCGGCAATGAGCAGTTCTTC. The encoded protein is CASSPLAGVGNEQFF.

The CDR3 bases are TGTGCCAGCAGCCAAGATCCGGGGGGCATCACAGATACGCAGTATTTT. Protein sequence: CASSQDPGGITDTQYF. The V and J genes are TRBV4-2 and TRBJ2-3, with D possibly TRBD2 on 7 matching bases. The CDR3 is 16 amino acids. Per the germline V gene, CDR1 is LGHNA and CDR2 is YNFKEQ. V lost 0 bases and J 2 bases, leaving 12 bases between the germline ends.

The chain recombines TRBV18 with TRBJ2-3, with 7 bases lining up with TRBD2. Germline V gives CDR1 KGHSH, CDR2 LQKENI. The CDR3 runs 16 residues. With V trimmed by 6 bases and J by 3 bases, 12 bases remained unmatched. CDR3 nucleotide sequence: TGTGCCAGCTCTCGATCGGGGGGTCAATTTACAGATACGCAGTATTTT. It codes for CASSRSGGQFTDTQYF.

The V gene is TRBV7-2, the J gene TRBJ1-3; no definite D call. Trimming cost V 3 bases and J 2 bases, with 14 bases left between them. Germline V gives CDR1 SGHTA, CDR2 FQGNSA. CDR3 length equals 16 residues. DNA of the CDR3: TGTGCCAGCAGCTTGAGTCTTATGAGGACTGGAAACACCATATATTTT. Translating it yields CASSLSLMRTGNTIYF.

This clone was found a few times. The rearrangement uses TRBV19 and TRBJ1-5; TRBD1 aligns across 8 bases. The CDR3 has 15 residues. Germline CDR1 is LNHDA and CDR2 is SQIVND (reference sequence). V was clipped by 1 base and J by 6 bases; unmatched bases: 5. CDR3 sequence (DNA): TGTGCCAGTAGTATAGGGGCAGGGGGCGGTCAGCCCCAGCATTTT. Protein sequence: CASSIGAGGGQPQHF. Supplemented by reference TRBV19 and TRBJ1-5, the full variable domain reads DGGITQSPKYLFRKEGQNVTLSCEQNLNHDAMYWYRQDPGQGLRLIYYSQIVNDFQKGDIAEGYSVSREKKESFPLTVTSAQKNPTAFYLCASSIGAGGGQPQHFGDGTRLSIL.

The rearrangement uses TRBV24-1 and TRBJ2-5, with D maybe TRBD2 (5 bases). Trimming removed 0 bases at V and 2 bases at J, with 12 bases between. The CDR3 has 16 amino acids. From germline, CDR1 is KGHDR and CDR2 SFDVKD. This CDR3 is CATSDLGFGGQETQYF. The CDR3 DNA follows: TGTGCCACCAGTGATTTGGGTTTTGGAGGACAAGAGACCCAGTACTTC.

CDR3 DNA sequence: TGTGCCAGCAGCGGGCTATTAGGGGGCTCCTACAATGAGCAGTTCTTC. This codes for CASSGLLGGSYNEQFF. V and J are TRBV9 and TRBJ2-1, with a weak D call TRBD1 (6 bases). The V gene's germline CDR1 is SGDLS and CDR2 YYNGEE. With 3 bases removed from V and 0 bases from J, the gap between germline ends came to 13 bases. The CDR3 runs to 16 residues.

This chain's CDR3 is CASSLERINSPLHF. The CDR3 nucleotides are TGTGCCAGCAGCTTAGAGCGGATTAATTCACCCCTCCACTTT. The chain links TRBV7-6 to TRBJ1-6; D is ambiguous. Per germline, CDR1 SGHVS and CDR2 FNYEAQ. With 1 base removed from V and 6 bases from J, the gap between germline ends came to 7 bases. The CDR3 length is 14 residues.

Concerning this clone itself: One junction end disagrees with the germline gene, perhaps due to a read error. The V and J genes are TRBV12-3 or TRBV12-4 and TRBJ2-1; no definite D call. The CDR3 has 11 residues. CDR3 in DNA: TGTGCCACCAGTCGATGGTTAGTAACGTTCTTC. Protein: CATSRWLVTFF.

The chain combines TRBV5-8 with TRBJ1-2; tentative D call: TRBD1 (5 bases). Trimming removed 1 base at V and 3 bases at J, with 10 bases between. CDR1 is SGHTS, CDR2 YDEGEE, per germline. The CDR3 loop spans 14 amino acids. CDR3 bases: TGTGCCAGCAGCTTGAGGGGTCCCGACTATGGCTACACCTTC. This sequence encodes CASSLRGPDYGYTF.

This clone was detected a few times. The chain links TRBV5-1 to TRBJ2-7; perhaps TRBD2 as D (7 bases). V shed 4 bases and J shed 7 bases, with 21 bases lying between them. The CDR3 runs 15 residues. Germline V gives CDR1 SGHRS, CDR2 YFSETQ. CDR3 amino acids: CASSISQRGAGEQYF. The CDR3 DNA follows: TGCGCCAGCAGCATATCACAACGGGGGGCCGGGGAGCAGTACTTC. Full variable domain (outside the CDR3, taken from reference TRBV5-1 and TRBJ2-7): KAGVTQTPRYLIKTRGQQVTLSCSPISGHRSVSWYQQTPGQGLQFLFEYFSETQRNKGNFPGRFSGRQFSNSRSEMNVSTLELGDSALYLCASSISQRGAGEQYFGPGTRLTVT.